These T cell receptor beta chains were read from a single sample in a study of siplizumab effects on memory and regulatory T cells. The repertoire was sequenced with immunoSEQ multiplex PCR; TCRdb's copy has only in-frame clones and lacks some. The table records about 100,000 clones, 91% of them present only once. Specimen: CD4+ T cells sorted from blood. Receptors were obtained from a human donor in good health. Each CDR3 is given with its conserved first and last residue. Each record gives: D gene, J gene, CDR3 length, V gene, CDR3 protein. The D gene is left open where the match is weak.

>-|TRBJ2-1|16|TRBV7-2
CASSSRAGTGYNEQFF
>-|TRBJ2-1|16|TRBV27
CASRHRVASSYNEQFF
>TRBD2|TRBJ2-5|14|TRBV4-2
CASSQELAYETQYF
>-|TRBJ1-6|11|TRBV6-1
CATERSGPLHF
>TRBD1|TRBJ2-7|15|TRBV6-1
CASSEFLGGVYEQYF
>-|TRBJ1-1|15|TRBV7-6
CASSSLEAGRTEAFF
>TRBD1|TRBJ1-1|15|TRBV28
CASSLGTGVRPEAFF
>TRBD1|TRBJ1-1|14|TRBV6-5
CASSLRQGPTEAFF
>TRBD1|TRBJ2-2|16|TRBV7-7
CASSSRTGPNTGELFF
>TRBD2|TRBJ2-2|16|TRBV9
CASSPGGGGFTGELFF
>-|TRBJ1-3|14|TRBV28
CASTFGGAGNTIYF
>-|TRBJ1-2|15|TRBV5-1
CASSLEGRSNYGYTF
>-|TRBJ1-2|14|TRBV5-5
CASSLRGRESGYTF
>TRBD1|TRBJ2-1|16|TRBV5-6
CASSLKGASSYNEQFF
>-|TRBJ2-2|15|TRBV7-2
CASSLLGTNTGELFF
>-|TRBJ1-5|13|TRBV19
CASNPWGNQPQHF
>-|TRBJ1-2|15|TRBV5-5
CASSLGGVGDYGYTF
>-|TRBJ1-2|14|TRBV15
CATSRLTGDYGYTF
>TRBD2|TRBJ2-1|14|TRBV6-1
CASSLSGGVTEQFF
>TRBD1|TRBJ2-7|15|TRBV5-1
CASSLDRTGYYEQYF
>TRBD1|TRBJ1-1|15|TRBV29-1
CSVERGGSLNTEAFF
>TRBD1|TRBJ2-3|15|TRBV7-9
CASSSQGAATDTQYF
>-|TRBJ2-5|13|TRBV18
CASSPDQLETQYF
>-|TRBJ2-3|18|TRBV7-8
CASSLVVRGRFFSDTQYF
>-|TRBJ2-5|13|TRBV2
CASLNSRIGTQYF
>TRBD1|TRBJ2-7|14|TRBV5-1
CASGSWDRDYEQYF
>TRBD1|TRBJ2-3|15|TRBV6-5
CASRTDRGSADTQYF
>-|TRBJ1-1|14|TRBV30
CAWSVRQTNTEAFF
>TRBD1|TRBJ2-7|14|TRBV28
CASSLGTDPYEQYF
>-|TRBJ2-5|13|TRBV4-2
CASSQAGVETQYF
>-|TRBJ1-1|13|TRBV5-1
CASSLTGNTEAFF
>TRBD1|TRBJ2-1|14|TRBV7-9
CASSLQGAWNEQFF
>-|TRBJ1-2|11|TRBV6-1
CASSYGYGYTF
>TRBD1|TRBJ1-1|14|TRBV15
CATENRGSLTEAFF
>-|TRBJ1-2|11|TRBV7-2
CASSSNLGYTF
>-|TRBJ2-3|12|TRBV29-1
CSVDGRTDTQYF